This T cell receptor (beta chain) derives from a study of shared clonotypes between healthy human individuals. Study-level information: Donors had three CD4 naive, three CD4 memory, two CD8 naive and one CD8 memory plate apiece. Whole-study results and caveats: Generation of non-shared clonotypes was less probable than generation of clonotypes shared by all four donors. Naive subsets usually exceeded memory subsets in estimated richness.

This table comes from immunoSEQ multiplex PCR, and its TCRdb copy is limited to in-frame clones, with some not included. The sample contains fewer than 3 million clones, around 93% of which appear only once. A remark on this clone: Its specificity is unknown.

V was clipped by 0 bases and J by 5 bases; unmatched bases: 7. Germline assignment: CDR1 SQVTM and CDR2 ANQGSEA. The CDR3 length is 15 residues. The sample was naive CD4+ T cells from PBMCs. Subset specified: CD45RA+ positively selected. The origin of this receptor is a man between 18 and 29 years old in good health. Some clones in this sample may be carry-over from other donors' samples. V and J are TRBV29-1 and TRBJ1-2; 9 bases are shared with TRBD1. The DNA for the CDR3 is TGCAGCGTTGAAGAGATACAGGGGGCGGCGTATGGCTACACCTTC. Amino acids: CSVEEIQGAAYGYTF.